This is a list of T cell receptor beta chains from one sample in a study of cytomegalovirus exposure and HLA in healthy donors. TCRdb's copy holds only in-frame clones and misses some; the assay was immunoSEQ multiplex PCR. The repertoire holds about 230,000 clones, with approximately 82% as singletons. Sequencing was done on a sample of PBMCs. Receptors were obtained from a woman in her thirties or forties in good health and CMV-seronegative. CDR3s include the opening cysteine and the closing phenylalanine or tryptophan. The D gene is left open where the match is weak. Expanded clones get a size class; other rows say once, few or many, or leave the size out.

once,13,TRBV7-9,TRBJ2-2,TRBD1,TGTGCCAGCAAACCAGGGGGCACCGGGGAGCTGTTTTTT,CASKPGGTGELFF
NA,15,TRBV7-6,TRBJ2-3,TRBD2,TGTGCCAGCAGTTTAACGACTAGCCCCACAGATACGCAGTATTTT,CASSLTTSPTDTQYF
NA,15,TRBV4-3,TRBJ1-3,NA,TGCGCCAGCAGTCTAGACAGGACCTCTGGAAACACCATATATTTT,CASSLDRTSGNTIYF
few,13,TRBV7-3,TRBJ1-1,NA,TGTGCCAGCAGCTTAACTTTGGGCAGCGAAGCTTTCTTT,CASSLTLGSEAFF
NA,14,TRBV25-1,TRBJ1-3,NA,TGTGCCAGCAGTGAGTTCGGCTCTGGAAACACCATATATTTT,CASSEFGSGNTIYF
NA,14,TRBV30,TRBJ1-2,NA,TGTGCCTGGAGTGTAGGTGGGGCGAACTATGGCTACACCTTC,CAWSVGGANYGYTF
NA,13,TRBV6-5,TRBJ1-5,NA,TGTGCCAGCAGTAGGACAGCTGATCAGCCCCAGCATTTT,CASSRTADQPQHF
NA,16,TRBV7-9,TRBJ1-6,NA,TGTGCCAGCAGGCTACGGCGGGGTTCGGTTGATTCACCCCTCCACTTT,CASRLRRGSVDSPLHF
NA,13,TRBV19,TRBJ2-3,NA,TGTGCCAGTGATACAGGGAGCACAGATACGCAGTATTTT,CASDTGSTDTQYF
NA,13,TRBV30,TRBJ1-1,NA,TGTGCCTGGAAGGACAGAGGTTTCACTGAAGCTTTCTTT,CAWKDRGFTEAFF
NA,12,TRBV13,TRBJ1-3,NA,TGTGCCAGCAGCTTAAGCGGAAACACCATATATTTT,CASSLSGNTIYF
NA,12,TRBV28,TRBJ1-1,NA,TGTGCCAGCAGTTTGATGCGCACTGAAGCTTTCTTT,CASSLMRTEAFF
NA,14,TRBV2,TRBJ1-1,NA,TGTGCCAGCAAAATGGGGGCTGGCTTGACTGAAGCTTTCTTT,CASKMGAGLTEAFF
NA,15,TRBV30,TRBJ2-7,TRBD1,TGTGCCTGGAGCGTTACAGGGGGGCGGAAGAACGAGCAGTACTTC,CAWSVTGGRKNEQYF
few,18,TRBV7-9,TRBJ2-7,TRBD1,TGTGCCAGCAGCTTTCCGAGTGTCGGGGACAGGGCTACCTACGAGCAGTACTTC,CASSFPSVGDRATYEQYF
NA,11,TRBV20-1,TRBJ1-2,NA,TGCAGCGCCCGTGCACTCTATGGCTACACCTTC,CSARALYGYTF
NA,13,TRBV7-3,TRBJ1-6,NA,TGTGCCAGCAGCTTAGAGCAGGATTCACCCCTCCACTTT,CASSLEQDSPLHF
NA,16,TRBV4-1,TRBJ2-3,NA,TGCGCCAGCAGCCGATCGGGTGGGTCTGGCGGAGATACGCAGTATTTT,CASSRSGGSGGDTQYF
NA,13,TRBV30,TRBJ1-3,NA,TGTGCCTGGAGTGTTAAGCCTGGAAACACCATATATTTT,CAWSVKPGNTIYF
NA,16,TRBV18,TRBJ1-1,TRBD1,TGTGCCAGCTGCATTTCCCGGGACAGAGGAATAACTGAAGCTTTCTTT,CASCISRDRGITEAFF
NA,14,TRBV5-6,TRBJ2-7,NA,TGTGCCAGCAGCTTGGACAGGAGTACCTACGAGCAGTACTTC,CASSLDRSTYEQYF
NA,12,TRBV10-3,TRBJ2-5,NA,TGTGCCATCGGAGACAGCCAAGAGACCCAGTACTTC,CAIGDSQETQYF
few,14,TRBV5-1,TRBJ2-7,TRBD2,TGCGCCAGCGGAAGCGGGGGGGCCGCCTACGAGCAGTACTTC,CASGSGGAAYEQYF
few,17,TRBV6-1,TRBJ2-6,TRBD1,TGTGCCAGCAGTGAAATGGGGACAGGCTCTGGGGCCAACGTCCTGACTTTC,CASSEMGTGSGANVLTF
NA,15,TRBV9,TRBJ1-5,TRBD1,TGTGCCAGCAGCGGACGGGACAGCGGCAATCAGCCCCAGCATTTT,CASSGRDSGNQPQHF
NA,15,TRBV11-2,TRBJ2-5,NA,TGTGCCAGCAACCCCTCCGACTCGACCCCAGAGACCCAGTACTTC,CASNPSDSTPETQYF
NA,18,TRBV11-3,TRBJ2-3,TRBD2,TGTGCCAGCAGCCCTGGACTAGCGGGTCAGACCTCCACAGATACGCAGTATTTT,CASSPGLAGQTSTDTQYF
NA,14,TRBV10-3,TRBJ1-4,TRBD1,TGTGCCATCAGTGAAGGGACAGGGGCTGAAAAACTGTTTTTT,CAISEGTGAEKLFF
NA,16,TRBV27,TRBJ1-5,NA,TGTGCCAGCAGCCCCCGGTCAGGGAGGATCAATCAGCCCCAGCATTTT,CASSPRSGRINQPQHF
NA,16,TRBV5-4,TRBJ2-3,NA,TGTGCCAGCAGCTTGACTGGCGGGGGCCCCACAGATACGCAGTATTTT,CASSLTGGGPTDTQYF
NA,14,TRBV5-6,TRBJ2-7,NA,TGTGCCAGCAGCTCCCGGGACAGCGGGTACGAGCAGTACTTC,CASSSRDSGYEQYF
NA,12,TRBV11-3,TRBJ1-1,NA,TGTGCCAGCAGTGGCATGAACACTGAAGCTTTCTTT,CASSGMNTEAFF
NA,16,TRBV28,TRBJ1-2,TRBD1,TGTGCCAGCAGTCCTCCCGGGACAGGGACTAACTATGGCTACACCTTC,CASSPPGTGTNYGYTF
NA,14,TRBV27,TRBJ2-3,NA,TGTGCCAGCAGTCCGGGACTTTACACAGATACGCAGTATTTT,CASSPGLYTDTQYF
NA,13,TRBV6-4,TRBJ1-1,TRBD1,TGTGCCAGCAGACAACAGGGGGGGGCTGAAGCTTTCTTT,CASRQQGGAEAFF
NA,15,TRBV28,TRBJ1-1,NA,TGTGCCAGCATCCTAGGCTCAGGGGTCAGTGAAAAAGCTTTCTTT,CASILGSGVSEKAFF
NA,16,TRBV7-2,TRBJ2-2,TRBD1,TGTGCCAGCAGCCTACAACAGGGGCGGAACACCGGGGAGCTGTTTTTT,CASSLQQGRNTGELFF
NA,16,TRBV5-4,TRBJ2-5,TRBD2,TGTGCCAGCAGCTTGGTCAGCGGGGGCCTTTCGGGGACCCAGTACTTC,CASSLVSGGLSGTQYF
NA,13,TRBV2,TRBJ1-2,NA,TGTGCCAGTGGTAAGGCGGAGAACTATGGCTACACCTTC,CASGKAENYGYTF
NA,15,TRBV1,TRBJ1-2,NA,TGCACCAGCGGGGACAGGAGCGCACACTACTATGGCTACACCTTC,CTSGDRSAHYYGYTF
NA,13,TRBV13,TRBJ1-1,NA,TGTGCCAGCAGCCACCCCTCGGGCACTGAAGCTTTCTTT,CASSHPSGTEAFF
NA,14,TRBV29-1,TRBJ1-4,TRBD1,TGCAGCGTGAAATCAGGACAGGCTGTGGAAAAACTGTTTTTT,CSVKSGQAVEKLFF
NA,13,TRBV18,TRBJ1-1,NA,TGTGCCAGCTCACCAGGTAGAACGACTGAAGCTTTCTTT,CASSPGRTTEAFF
NA,15,TRBV5-5,TRBJ1-1,NA,TGTGCCAGCAGCACGCTACAGTTAATGAACACTGAAGCTTTCTTT,CASSTLQLMNTEAFF
NA,16,TRBV19,TRBJ1-3,NA,TGTGCCAGTAGTAAAGGAACCGCGGAAAGGGGAAACACCATATATTTT,CASSKGTAERGNTIYF